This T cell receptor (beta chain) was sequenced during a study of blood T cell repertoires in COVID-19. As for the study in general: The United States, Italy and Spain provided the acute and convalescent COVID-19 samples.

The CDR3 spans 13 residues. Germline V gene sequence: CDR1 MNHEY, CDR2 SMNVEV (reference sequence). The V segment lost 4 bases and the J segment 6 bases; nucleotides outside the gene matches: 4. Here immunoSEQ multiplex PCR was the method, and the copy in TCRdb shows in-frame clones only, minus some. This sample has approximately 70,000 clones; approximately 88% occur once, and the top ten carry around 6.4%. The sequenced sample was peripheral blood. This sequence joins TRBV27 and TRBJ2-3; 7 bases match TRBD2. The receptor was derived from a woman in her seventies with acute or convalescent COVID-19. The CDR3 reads CASSSLAADTQYF. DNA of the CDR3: TGTGCCAGCAGTTCCCTAGCGGCGGATACGCAGTATTTT.